The text below deals with one TCR beta chain. The protocol was immunoSEQ multiplex PCR, while the TCRdb copy is restricted to in-frame clones and leaves out a portion. The table records 200,000 to 300,000 clones, around 90% of them present only once. The data stem from a study of blood T cell repertoires in COVID-19. Trimming removed 1 base from V and 4 bases from J, with 6 bases in between. The CDR3 spans 14 residues. Germline V gene sequence: CDR1 SGHDT, CDR2 YYEEEE. Material: peripheral blood. The clonotype was recovered from a human donor in a cohort sampled during active COVID-19. The chain employs TRBV5-6 and TRBJ1-6; D is ambiguous. CDR3 sequence (DNA): TGTGCCAGCAGCTTGCCCCCTTATAATTCACCCCTCCACTTT. It encodes CASSLPPYNSPLHF.